This passage covers 8 T cell receptor beta chains from one sample sequenced in a study of Ad26.COV2.S vaccination and SARS-CoV-2 variants. Regarding treatment: roughly 20 received Ad26.COV2.S at low or high dose, single or two shots; about 5 received placebo; per-sample allocation not given. Samples were taken on day 63 after the first vaccine or placebo injection. The assay was immunoSEQ multiplex PCR, and TCRdb's table has in-frame clones only and misses some. The profile shows under 550,000 clones, around nine tenths of them singletons. The sample in question was peripheral blood, obtained in a trial of Ad26.COV2.S vaccine versus placebo. The receptors shown here come from a person between 18 and 65 years old who received the Ad26.COV2.S COVID-19 vaccine or a placebo.

The V call is TRBV6-5, the J call TRBJ1-6; perhaps TRBD1 as D (5 bases). Looked up from germline, CDR1 is MNHEY and CDR2 is SVGAGI. CDR3 length: 12 amino acids. Trimming left V 2 bases short and J 14 bases short, with 10 bases between. CDR3 amino acids: CASSYNGGTLHF. DNA for the CDR3: TGTGCCAGCAGTTACAATGGGGGGACCCTCCACTTT.

The chain joins TRBV7-9 to TRBJ2-7; 8 bases align to TRBD2. CDR1 and CDR2 (germline): SEHNR, FQNEAQ (reference sequence). Trimming took 0 bases from V and 3 from J; bases not matched to a gene: 4. The CDR3 loop spans 15 amino acids. CDR3 nucleotide sequence: TGTGCCAGCAGCTTAGCCGGGAGGGCTGTCTACGAGCAGTACTTC. Amino acid sequence: CASSLAGRAVYEQYF. Variable domain in full (rest from reference TRBV7-9 and TRBJ2-7): DTGVSQNPRHKITKRGQNVTFRCDPISEHNRLYWYRQTLGQGPEFLTYFQNEAQLEKSRLLSDRFSAERPKGSFSTLEIQRTEQGDSAMYLCASSLAGRAVYEQYFGPGTRLTVT.

The rearrangement uses TRBV15 and TRBJ1-4; 10 positions agree with TRBD1. Per germline, CDR1 LNHNV and CDR2 YYDKDF (reference sequence). J was trimmed by 5 bases and V by 1 base; bases with no gene match: 10. The CDR3 contains 18 residues. This chain's CDR3 is CATSRGQGAGLFNEKLFF. CDR3 coding DNA: TGTGCCACCAGCAGAGGACAGGGGGCCGGACTATTCAATGAAAAACTGTTTTTT.

The chain recombines TRBV9 with TRBJ1-4; the match to TRBD1 covers 7 bases. After removal of 3 bases from V and 3 bases from J, the junction contained 5 bases not matched to a gene. The CDR3 has 15 amino acids. Germline V gene lookup returns CDR1 SGDLS and CDR2 YYNGEE. CDR3 nucleotides: TGTGCCAGCAGCGAGACAGGGCTGCCTAATGAAAAACTGTTTTTT. Protein: CASSETGLPNEKLFF.

This clone has just one count. The chain carries TRBV11-2 and TRBJ2-7; D not certain. V lost 1 base and J lost 3, with 10 bases in between. The CDR3 spans 14 residues. Germline loops: CDR1 SGHAT, CDR2 FQNNGV. In DNA, the CDR3 is TGTGCCAGCAGCTTAGGCCCGGCAGACTACGAGCAGTACTTC. Translated: CASSLGPADYEQYF.

This chain uses TRBV30 with TRBJ1-5; D may be TRBD1 (5 bases). The CDR3 extends over 13 amino acids. V lost 3 bases to trimming and J lost 11 bases, with 17 bases between them. Per germline, CDR1 GTSNPN and CDR2 SVGIG (reference sequence). The chain's CDR3 is CAWRRGGQGAQHF. The CDR3 DNA is TGTGCCTGGAGAAGAGGTGGGCAGGGAGCCCAGCATTTT. The whole variable domain, remainder taken from reference TRBV30 and TRBJ1-5, is SQTIHQWPATLVQPVGSPLSLECTVEGTSNPNLYWYRQAAGRGLQLLFYSVGIGQISSEVPQNLSASRPQDRQFILSSKKLLLSDSGFYLCAWRRGGQGAQHFGDGTRLSIL.

This chain joins TRBV27 and TRBJ2-7, with TRBD2 identical over 7 bases. Germline trimming cut 7 bases from V and 4 bases from J; bases unmatched to any gene: 13. This CDR3 spans 15 amino acids. Germline V gene data show CDR1 as MNHEY and CDR2 as SMNVEV (reference sequence). Written as DNA, the CDR3 is TGTGCCAGCACCCACTGGGGGGAGGGCCAGTACGAGCAGTACTTC. Its protein is CASTHWGEGQYEQYF.

The chain couples TRBV18 to TRBJ2-3; D is unclear. Trimming pared 4 bases from V and 2 bases from J, leaving 4 bases between. CDR3 length: 12 amino acids. CDR1 is KGHSH, CDR2 LQKENI, per germline. The CDR3 spells CASSHYTDTQYF. The CDR3 nucleotides read TGTGCCAGCTCACACTACACAGATACGCAGTATTTT.